Shown below are 15 T cell receptor beta chains from a single sample sequenced in a study of long-term antiretroviral therapy in people with HIV (dated by TCRdb to between 2020 and 2023). The immunoSEQ hsTCRB v3.0 assay was used at survey level resolution for TRB variable region sequencing. The clones in this table, taken by TCRdb from immuneACCESS, are in-frame only. Not every clone is retained; where verified, under half of the shortfall comes from an unresolved V gene, and the cause of the rest is unknown. The sample data list 20,000 to 25,000 clones, and around 80% of these were observed just once. The ten largest account for 3.4% of the sample. Sample: unsorted PBMCs, taken 1.9 years after starting antiretroviral therapy. These receptors all come from a woman in her 50s with HIV.

The chain is built from TRBV12-5 and TRBJ2-1, with no clear D. The germline V gene has CDR1 LGHNT and CDR2 FRNRAP. There are 14 residues in the CDR3. The V end lost 2 bases, the J end lost 5 bases, and 10 bases lay between the germline ends. The CDR3 sequence is CASGLWGPDNEQFF. CDR3 bases: TGTGCTAGTGGTTTGTGGGGTCCTGACAATGAGCAGTTCTTC.

V usage is TRBV4-1 and J usage is TRBJ2-5; 9 bases align to TRBD2. The trim removed 0 bases at V and 2 bases at J, leaving 10 bases unmatched. This CDR3 is 18 amino acids long. Germline V gene sequence: CDR1 MGHRA, CDR2 YSYEKL. The DNA for the CDR3 is TGCGCCAGCAGCCAAGAGGGATTAGGCGGGGGGGGACAAGAGACCCAGTACTTC. Its protein is CASSQEGLGGGGQETQYF.

The V call is TRBV7-9, the J call TRBJ2-5, with 7 bases identical to TRBD2. V was clipped by 0 bases and J by 0 bases; unmatched bases: 1. The germline V gene encodes CDR1 SEHNR and CDR2 FQNEAQ (reference sequence). This CDR3 comprises 15 residues. The CDR3 DNA reads TGTGCCAGCAGCTTAGCGGGGACTAACCAAGAGACCCAGTACTTC. Translation gives CASSLAGTNQETQYF.

The chain combines TRBV9 with TRBJ2-1; D possibly matches TRBD1 or TRBD2 (5 bases each). The ends were cut back, 3 bases at V and 3 bases at J, with 13 bases in the middle. This CDR3 has 15 amino acids. Germline CDR1 and CDR2: SGDLS and YYNGEE. CDR3 in amino acids: CASSGEGTDYNEQFF. The CDR3 nucleotides read TGTGCCAGCAGCGGGGAAGGGACGGACTACAATGAGCAGTTCTTC.

The chain employs TRBV7-2 and TRBJ2-7, with D possibly being TRBD1 (6 bases). The CDR3 length is 16 residues. Germline V lookup: CDR1 SGHTA, CDR2 FQGNSA. V lost 2 bases to trimming and J lost 0 bases, with 14 bases between them. The CDR3 bases are TGTGCCAGCAGCTTATTCCGGACAGCCGGCTCCTACGAGCAGTACTTC. Translation: CASSLFRTAGSYEQYF.

The CDR3 nucleotides are TGTGCCTCCGGACTAGCGGGGTTCTACGAGCAGTACTTC. As protein: CASGLAGFYEQYF. This rearrangement joins TRBV30 to TRBJ2-7; 12 bases match TRBD2. There are 13 residues in the CDR3. The V gene end was trimmed by 7 bases and the J gene end by 3 bases; junction bases not matched to a gene: 4. The germline V gene encodes CDR1 GTSNPN and CDR2 SVGIG (reference sequence).

By its share, this clone is medium-sized. The gene calls are TRBV25-1 and TRBJ2-2; D gene ambiguous. Germline CDR1 is MGHDK and CDR2 is SYGVNS. CDR3 size: 15 residues. V dropped 2 bases and J dropped 6 bases, with 13 bases sitting between them. The CDR3 is CASSELGRMAGELFF. In DNA, the CDR3 is TGTGCCAGCAGTGAACTAGGACGGATGGCCGGGGAGCTGTTTTTT. The variable domain in full, completed from reference TRBV25-1 and TRBJ2-2, reads EADIYQTPRYLVIGTGKKITLECSQTMGHDKMYWYQQDPGMELHLIHYSYGVNSTEKGDLSSESTVSRIRTEHFPLTLESARPSHTSQYLCASSELGRMAGELFFGEGSRLTVL.

The genes are TRBV7-2 and TRBJ2-7, with 8 bases matching TRBD1. This CDR3 has 13 amino acids. The germline V gene has CDR1 SGHTA and CDR2 FQGNSA. With 5 bases clipped from V and 5 bases from J, the junction kept 5 bases outside the gene matches. CDR3 sequence: CASSHGQGHEQYF. The CDR3 DNA reads TGTGCCAGCAGCCATGGACAGGGCCACGAGCAGTACTTC. Full variable domain (missing parts from reference TRBV7-2 and TRBJ2-7): GAGVSQSPSNKVTEKGKDVELRCDPISGHTALYWYRQSLGQGLEFLIYFQGNSAPDKSGLPSDRFSAERTGGSVSTLTIQRTQQEDSAVYLCASSHGQGHEQYFGPGTRLTVT.

The V call is TRBV9, the J call TRBJ2-1; 7 bases are shared with TRBD1. Trimming cost V 0 bases and J 2 bases; bases outside gene matches: 2. The CDR3 covers 15 residues. Germline CDR1 is SGDLS and CDR2 is YYNGEE. In DNA, the CDR3 is TGTGCCAGCAGCGTAGAGGGGGCCCCCTACAATGAGCAGTTCTTC. It is translated as CASSVEGAPYNEQFF.

The chain joins TRBV7-3 to TRBJ2-7; 8 bases agree with TRBD1. The CDR3 runs to 14 residues. With V trimmed by 0 bases and J by 7 bases, 5 bases remained unmatched. Germline V gene lookup returns CDR1 SGHTA and CDR2 FQGTGA. DNA for the CDR3: TGTGCCAGCAGCTTAACGACAGGGGCGGGGGAGCAGTACTTC. Encoded protein: CASSLTTGAGEQYF.

This chain joins TRBV9 and TRBJ2-7, with D possibly called TRBD1 or TRBD2 (5 bases each). CDR3 size: 14 residues. V gave up 0 bases and J gave up 5 bases, with 12 bases separating them. Germline lookup yields CDR1 SGDLS and CDR2 YYNGEE. This CDR3 is CASSVEGREDEQYF. CDR3 bases: TGTGCCAGCAGCGTAGAGGGACGAGAGGACGAGCAGTACTTC. The complete variable domain, with remaining parts taken from reference TRBV9 and TRBJ2-7, reads DSGVTQTPKHLITATGQRVTLRCSPRSGDLSVYWYQQSLDQGLQFLIQYYNGEERAKGNILERFSAQQFPDLHSELNLSSLELGDSALYFCASSVEGREDEQYFGPGTRLTVT.

J is TRBJ2-7 and V is TRBV5-1; 10 bases agree with TRBD2. This CDR3 region has 14 residues. CDR1 is SGHRS, CDR2 YFSETQ, per germline. V lost 2 bases, J lost 2 bases, and 1 base stayed unmatched. CDR3 sequence (DNA): TGCGCCAGCAGCTTAGCGGGGGGGCCCTACGAGCAGTACTTC. Residues: CASSLAGGPYEQYF. The full variable domain, with the rest looked up from reference TRBV5-1 and TRBJ2-7, is KAGVTQTPRYLIKTRGQQVTLSCSPISGHRSVSWYQQTPGQGLQFLFEYFSETQRNKGNFPGRFSGRQFSNSRSEMNVSTLELGDSALYLCASSLAGGPYEQYFGPGTRLTVT.

The chain employs TRBV7-8 and TRBJ1-2; tentative D call: TRBD1 (6 bases). The CDR3 contains 13 residues. Germline CDR1 SGHVS, CDR2 FQNEAQ. Trimming left V 1 base short and J 8 bases short, with 11 bases between. DNA of the CDR3: TGTGCCAGCAGCTTAGACAGGGTGGGAGGCTACACCTTC. Protein product: CASSLDRVGGYTF.

The V gene is TRBV6-5, the J gene TRBJ2-2, with a possible D match to TRBD1 (6 bases). The CDR3 totals 14 residues. Germline values: CDR1 MNHEY, CDR2 SVGAGI. V gave up 8 bases and J gave up 5 bases, with 15 bases separating them. The CDR3 loop reads CASRLSRGTGELFF. The DNA of the CDR3 is TGTGCCAGCCGACTCTCGAGGGGGACCGGGGAGCTGTTTTTT.

This chain uses TRBV5-4 with TRBJ2-3; 15 positions match TRBD2. CDR1 is SGHNT and CDR2 is YYREEE in the germline V gene (reference sequence). The ends lost 4 bases at V and 5 bases at J; junction bases unmatched: 5. The CDR3 totals 16 residues. CDR3 sequence reads: CASSRTSGGAIDTQYF. The DNA for the CDR3 is TGTGCCAGCAGCCGGACTAGCGGGGGGGCCATAGATACGCAGTATTTT.